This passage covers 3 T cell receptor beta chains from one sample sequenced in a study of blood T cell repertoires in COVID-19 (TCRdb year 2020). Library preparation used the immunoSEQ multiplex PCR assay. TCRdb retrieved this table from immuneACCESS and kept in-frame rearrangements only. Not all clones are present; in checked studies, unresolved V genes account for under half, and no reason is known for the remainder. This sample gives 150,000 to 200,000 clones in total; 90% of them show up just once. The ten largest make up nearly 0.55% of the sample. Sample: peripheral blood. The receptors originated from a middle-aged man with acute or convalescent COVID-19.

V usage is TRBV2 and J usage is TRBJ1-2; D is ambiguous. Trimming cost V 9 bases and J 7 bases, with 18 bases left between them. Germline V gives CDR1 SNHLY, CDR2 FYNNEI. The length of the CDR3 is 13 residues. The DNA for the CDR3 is TGTGCCAGTACCCTGACGGGGAGTTCTGGCTACACCTTC. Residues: CASTLTGSSGYTF.

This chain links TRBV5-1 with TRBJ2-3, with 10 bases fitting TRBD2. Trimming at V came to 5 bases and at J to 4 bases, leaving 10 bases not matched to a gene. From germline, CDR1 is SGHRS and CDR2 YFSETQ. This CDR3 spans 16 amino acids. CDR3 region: CASRVGAGTSADTQYF. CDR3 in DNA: TGCGCCAGCAGAGTGGGGGCCGGGACTAGCGCAGATACGCAGTATTTT.

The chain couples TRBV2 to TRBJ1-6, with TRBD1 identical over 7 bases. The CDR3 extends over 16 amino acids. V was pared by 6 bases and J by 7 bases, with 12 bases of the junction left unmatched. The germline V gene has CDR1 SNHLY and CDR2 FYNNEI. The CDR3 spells CASRTGTGADNSPLHF. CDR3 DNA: TGTGCCAGCAGGACCGGTACAGGGGCGGACAATTCACCCCTCCACTTT.